What follows describes a single TCR beta chain. Its matching antigen is unknown. Data came from immunoSEQ multiplex PCR; TCRdb stores just in-frame clones and leaves some out. The sample carries under 45,000 clones, more than 85% recorded once. V was cut by 7 bases and J by 4 bases, with 21 bases left in between. The CDR3 is 15 residues long. In germline, CDR1 is SGHDT, CDR2 YYEEEE. The sample is drawn from a study of a mutant IDH1 vaccine in newly diagnosed glioma. Study in general: Patients under treatment included around 60% males and 37.5% females and had a mean age of approximately 40 years. Earlier treatment was radiotherapy, temozolomide, or both, with most getting both.

Time point described: week 23, last vaccination. Each dose of the vaccine consisted of 300 ug of mutant IDH1 20-mer peptide, with topical imiquimod. Notes on the study in general: No link was apparently found between pseudoprogression and changes in top peripheral T cell clonotypes. Immune responses induced by the vaccine were seen in around 92% of patients, spanning multiple MHC alleles.

The genes are TRBV5-6 and TRBJ2-7; D may match TRBD1 or TRBD2 (5 bases each). This receptor was obtained from a man aged 50 or older with glioma. The starting material was PBMCs, obtained from a glioma patient whose treatment included an IDH1 peptide vaccine. CDR3 bases: TGTGCCAGCGGTACTCCCCGGGACGGACCTTACGAGCAGTACTTC. This encodes CASGTPRDGPYEQYF. Supplemented by reference TRBV5-6 and TRBJ2-7, the full variable domain reads DAGVTQSPTHLIKTRGQQVTLRCSPKSGHDTVSWYQQALGQGPQFIFQYYEEEERQRGNFPDRFSGHQFPNYSSELNVNALLLGDSALYLCASGTPRDGPYEQYFGPGTRLTVT.